This T cell receptor beta chain was identified during a study of blood T cell repertoires in COVID-19. This CDR3 has 13 residues. The trim removed 5 bases at V and 8 bases at J, leaving 4 bases unmatched. Germline V gives CDR1 MNHEY, CDR2 SVGAGI. Using immunoSEQ multiplex PCR, the repertoire was profiled, and TCRdb retains in-frame clones only, with some absent. Of 230,000 or so clones listed, about 80% are singletons. This receptor was obtained from a man aged 50-59 years with active or convalescent COVID-19. Sequencing was performed on peripheral blood. The genes are TRBV6-5 and TRBJ1-4; TRBD1 aligns across 8 bases. The CDR3 nucleotides read TGTGCCAGCAGTCGACAGGGGCAAGAAAAACTGTTTTTT. Amino acid sequence: CASSRQGQEKLFF.